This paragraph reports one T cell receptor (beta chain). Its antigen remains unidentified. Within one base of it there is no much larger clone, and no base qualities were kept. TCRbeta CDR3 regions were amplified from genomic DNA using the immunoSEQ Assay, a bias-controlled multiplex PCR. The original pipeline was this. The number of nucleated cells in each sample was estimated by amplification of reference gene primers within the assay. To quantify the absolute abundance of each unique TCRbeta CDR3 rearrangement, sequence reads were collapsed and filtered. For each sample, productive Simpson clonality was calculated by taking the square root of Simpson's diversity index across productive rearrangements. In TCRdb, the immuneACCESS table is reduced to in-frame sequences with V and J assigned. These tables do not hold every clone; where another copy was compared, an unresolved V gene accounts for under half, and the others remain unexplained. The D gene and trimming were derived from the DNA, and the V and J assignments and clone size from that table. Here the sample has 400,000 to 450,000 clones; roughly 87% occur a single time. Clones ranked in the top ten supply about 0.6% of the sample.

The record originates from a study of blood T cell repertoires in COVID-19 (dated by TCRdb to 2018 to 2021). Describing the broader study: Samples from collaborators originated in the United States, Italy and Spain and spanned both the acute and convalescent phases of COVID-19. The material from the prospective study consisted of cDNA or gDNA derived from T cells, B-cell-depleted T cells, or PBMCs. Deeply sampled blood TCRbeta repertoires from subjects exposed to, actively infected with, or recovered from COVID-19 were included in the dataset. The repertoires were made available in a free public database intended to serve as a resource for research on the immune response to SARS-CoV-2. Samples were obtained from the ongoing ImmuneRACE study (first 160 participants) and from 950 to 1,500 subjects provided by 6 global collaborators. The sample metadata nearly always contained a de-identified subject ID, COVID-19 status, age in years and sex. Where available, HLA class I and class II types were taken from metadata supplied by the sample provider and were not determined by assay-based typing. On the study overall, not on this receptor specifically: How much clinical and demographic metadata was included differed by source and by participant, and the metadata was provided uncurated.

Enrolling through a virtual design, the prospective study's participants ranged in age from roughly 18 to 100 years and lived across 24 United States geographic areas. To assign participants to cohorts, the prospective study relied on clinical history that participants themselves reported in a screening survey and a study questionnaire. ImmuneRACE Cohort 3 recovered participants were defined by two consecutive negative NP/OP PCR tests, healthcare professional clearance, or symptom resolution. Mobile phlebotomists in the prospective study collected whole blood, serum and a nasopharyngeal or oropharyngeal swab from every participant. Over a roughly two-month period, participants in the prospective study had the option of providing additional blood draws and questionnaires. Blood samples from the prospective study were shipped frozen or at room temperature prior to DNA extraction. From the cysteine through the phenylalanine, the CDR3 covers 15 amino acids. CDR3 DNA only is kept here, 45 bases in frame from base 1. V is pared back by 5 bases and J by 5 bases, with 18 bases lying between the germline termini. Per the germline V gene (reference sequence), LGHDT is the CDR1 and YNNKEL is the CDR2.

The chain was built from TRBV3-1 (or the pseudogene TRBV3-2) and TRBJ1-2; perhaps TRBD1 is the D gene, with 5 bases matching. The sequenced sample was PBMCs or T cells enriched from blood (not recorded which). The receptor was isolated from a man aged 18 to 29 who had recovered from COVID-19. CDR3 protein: CASSVTRGVLYGYTF. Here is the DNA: TGTGCCAGCAGCGTAACTCGGGGGGTATTATATGGCTACACCTTC.